This T cell receptor (beta chain) was sequenced in a study of T cells in Graves' hyperthyroidism and ophthalmopathy. Study-wide results and limits: Ophthalmopathy got predicted by the model a median 6.5 months before its onset.

This CDR3 has 14 residues. V was clipped by 4 bases and J by 0 bases, with 9 bases between them. Germline loops: CDR1 MGHDK, CDR2 SYGVNS. The TCR beta CDR3 regions underwent amplification using RNA transcripts as the source. Using the HTBI primer set, a first-round RT-PCR was run on the TCR CDR3. TCRdb reanalysed the multiplex PCR reads using MiXCR and keeps one entry per CDR3 protein. The table includes hundreds of thousands of distinct CDR3 sequences, 30% to 40% detected once. Pregnant or lactating patients were excluded, as were those with uncontrolled infection or other autoimmune disease. Used for diagnoses were clinical symptoms, serum thyroxine and TRAb, thyroid ultrasound and orbital computed tomography. Isolation of PBMCs was performed on 8 to 10 ml fresh peripheral blood. This clonotype appeared many times. Its matching antigen is unknown.

This clonotype was obtained from a woman aged 40 to 49 with Graves' hyperthyroidism. The chain employs TRBV25-1 and TRBJ1-1, with a possible D match to TRBD1 (5 bases). The sample was blood. The CDR3 spells CASSVEGVNTEAFF. The CDR3 DNA follows: TGTGCCAGCAGTGTGGAAGGGGTGAACACTGAAGCTTTCTTT. Complete variable domain (other parts from reference TRBV25-1 and TRBJ1-1): EADIYQTPRYLVIGTGKKITLECSQTMGHDKMYWYQQDPGMELHLIHYSYGVNSTEKGDLSSESTVSRIRTEHFPLTLESARPSHTSQYLCASSVEGVNTEAFFGQGTRLTVV.